This T cell receptor (beta chain) was obtained from a study of T cell responses to AZD1222 COVID-19 vaccine. The germline gives CDR1 MNHEY, CDR2 SVGEGT. This CDR3 contains 14 residues. V was trimmed by 4 bases and J by 1 base, leaving 10 bases between them. Regarding the study as a whole: The study reported that nearly half of spike-specific TCRs target unmutated variant regions.

The method was immunoSEQ multiplex PCR; TCRdb's version includes in-frame clones alone and lacks a portion of them. The sample includes more than 95,000 clones, 91% of them seen just once. A remark on this clone: Its specificity is unknown.

This receptor was obtained from an adult in good health. V is TRBV6-2 or TRBV6-3 and J is TRBJ1-1; the D is unclear. The starting material was peripheral blood, obtained on day 0 of AZD1222 vaccination. CDR3: CASSFGEQNTEAFF. CDR3 coding DNA: TGTGCCAGCAGTTTCGGGGAGCAGAACACTGAAGCTTTCTTT.